This record concerns one T cell receptor (beta chain) sequence. TCRdb's copy holds only in-frame clones and misses some; the assay was immunoSEQ multiplex PCR. The sample lists hundreds of thousands of clones; around nine tenths were seen once. V was pared by 0 bases and J by 11 bases, with 13 bases of the junction left unmatched. The CDR3 runs 18 residues. The V gene's germline CDR1 is LGHDT and CDR2 YNNKEL (reference sequence). The data belong to a study of blood T cell repertoires in COVID-19. The sequence was obtained from an older man with acute or convalescent COVID-19. This chain uses TRBV3-1 (or the pseudogene TRBV3-2) with TRBJ1-6, with 10 bases identical to TRBD1. The sample was peripheral blood. The CDR3 loop is CASSQDLLWDRGSPPLHF. DNA of the CDR3: TGTGCCAGCAGCCAAGATCTCTTATGGGACAGGGGATCGCCACCCCTCCACTTT.